This T cell receptor beta chain originates from a study of blood T cell repertoires in COVID-19. Study-wide context: Samples of COVID-19 (acute and convalescent) were obtained from the United States, Italy and Spain. In each case, the material was cDNA or gDNA derived from T cells, B-cell-depleted T cells, or PBMCs.

Authors' processing steps: How many nucleated cells were present was estimated from reference gene primer amplification. Assay: immunoSEQ multiplex PCR; the TCRdb copy retains only in-frame clones and omits some. V and J calls and clone size are as listed in that table; D and trimming were resolved from the DNA. Among roughly 250,000 clones listed, around 80% were seen once. J gave up 1 base and V 0 bases, and 3 bases lay outside the gene matches. This CDR3 is built from 16 residues. The germline V gene has CDR1 GTSNPN and CDR2 SVGIG (reference sequence). Sample: peripheral blood. The origin of this receptor is a woman aged 40 to 49 with active or convalescent COVID-19. V usage is TRBV30 and J usage is TRBJ2-6; 7 bases map to TRBD2. The CDR3 DNA is TGTGCCTGGAGTGTGGGGGGGGGTTCTGGGGCCAACGTCCTGACTTTC. Residues: CAWSVGGGSGANVLTF.